Presented here are 7 T cell receptor beta chains from one specimen sequenced in a study of cytomegalovirus exposure and HLA in healthy donors. The PCR contained 60 Vbeta and 13 Jbeta primers. Clones were sequenced by immunoSEQ multiplex PCR, and TCRdb holds only the in-frame ones, with some missing. The sample records 95,000 to 150,000 clones, 66% being singletons. Source material: PBMCs. The origin of the receptors is a man between 18 and 35 years old in good health and CMV-seronegative.

J is TRBJ1-2 and V is TRBV30, with 9 bases matching TRBD1. The CDR3 loop spans 14 amino acids. V lost 7 bases, J lost 7 bases, and 13 bases stayed unmatched. Germline assignment: CDR1 GTSNPN and CDR2 SVGIG (reference sequence). The CDR3 DNA sequence: TGTGCCTCCCCGGGACAGGGAGGAATTTGTGGCTACACCTTC. Translated: CASPGQGGICGYTF.

The CDR3 DNA is TGTGCCTCCCCCATGGGCGCCGGGGAGCTGTTTTTT. Translating gives CASPMGAGELFF. This chain connects TRBV30 to TRBJ2-2, with unresolved D. Germline V gives CDR1 GTSNPN, CDR2 SVGIG (reference sequence). The CDR3 consists of 12 residues. Trimming took 7 bases from V and 6 from J, leaving 12 bases between them. Full variable domain (outside the CDR3, taken from reference TRBV30 and TRBJ2-2): SQTIHQWPATLVQPVGSPLSLECTVEGTSNPNLYWYRQAAGRGLQLLFYSVGIGQISSEVPQNLSASRPQDRQFILSSKKLLLSDSGFYLCASPMGAGELFFGEGSRLTVL.

This clone appeared once. This CDR3 reads CAVLRGTEQYF. CDR3 nucleotide sequence: TGTGCCGTCCTTCGGGGGACCGAGCAGTACTTC. The chain combines TRBV6-1 with TRBJ2-7, with D tentatively TRBD2 (6 bases). The CDR3 is 11 residues long. Germline-derived CDR1 and CDR2 are MNHNS and SASEGT. The ends were cut back, 11 bases at V and 6 bases at J, with 14 bases in the middle.

V gene TRBV30 combines with J gene TRBJ1-2, with unresolved D. The CDR3 runs 13 residues. V lost 2 bases and J lost 2, with 9 bases in between. Germline V gene sequence: CDR1 GTSNPN, CDR2 SVGIG (reference sequence). The CDR3 protein is CAWSNGQNYGYTF. CDR3 in DNA: TGTGCCTGGAGTAATGGGCAGAACTATGGCTACACCTTC.

The chain is built from TRBV19 and TRBJ2-7, with no clear D. CDR3 length: 10 residues. Looked up from germline, CDR1 is LNHDA and CDR2 is SQIVND (reference sequence). V lost 5 bases and J lost 3, with 2 bases in between. Written as DNA, the CDR3 is TGTGCCAGTAGTTACTACGAGCAGTACTTC. Amino acid sequence: CASSYYEQYF.

This sequence joins TRBV6-5 and TRBJ2-2, with D perhaps matching TRBD1 (6 bases). V was pared by 7 bases and J by 4 bases, with 7 bases between. CDR1 and CDR2 from the germline V gene are MNHEY and SVGAGI. The CDR3 runs 12 residues. The CDR3 DNA sequence: TGTGCCAGCAAGGGGGTCACCGGGGAGCTGTTTTTT. Its translation is CASKGVTGELFF.

This clone showed up just a few times. The DNA of the CDR3 is TGTGCCAGCAGTGTGACAGGTGGGAATGGCTACACCTTC. This gives the protein CASSVTGGNGYTF. V gene TRBV6-5 combines with J gene TRBJ1-2; D is perhaps TRBD1 (6 bases). The germline V gene has CDR1 MNHEY and CDR2 SVGAGI. V gave up 5 bases and J gave up 6 bases, with 13 bases separating them. The length of the CDR3 is 13 residues.